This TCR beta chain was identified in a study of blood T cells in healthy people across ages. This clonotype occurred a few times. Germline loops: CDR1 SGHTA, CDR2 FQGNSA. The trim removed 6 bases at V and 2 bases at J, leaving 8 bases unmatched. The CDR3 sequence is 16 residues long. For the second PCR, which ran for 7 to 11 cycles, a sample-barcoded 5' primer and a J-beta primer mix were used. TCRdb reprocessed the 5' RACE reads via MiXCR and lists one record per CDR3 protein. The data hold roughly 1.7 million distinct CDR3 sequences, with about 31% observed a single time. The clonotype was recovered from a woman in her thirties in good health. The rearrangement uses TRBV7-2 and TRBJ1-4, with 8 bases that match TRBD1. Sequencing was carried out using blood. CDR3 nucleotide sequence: TGTGCCAGCAGAACAACAGGGGGGGTTACTAATGAAAAACTGTTTTTT. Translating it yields CASRTTGGVTNEKLFF.